This T cell receptor beta chain was profiled in a study of T-cell reconstitution after alpha-beta-depleted transplantation in children. Study-level results: Fresh T-cell production supplied most of the T-cell counts and diversity seen one year after transplant. The origin of high day-60 TCRbeta diversity in some patients lay in surviving recipient T cells and thymic progenitors. Expanded clones from the graft, numbering several hundred, reportedly supplied alpha-beta T cells about two months after transplant.

Note on this clonotype: The antigen remains unidentified.

The TCRbeta library incorporated unique molecular identifiers. TCRdb redid the calling of the PCR reads with MiXCR, one entry per CDR3 protein. The table records hundreds of thousands of distinct CDR3 sequences, approximately 13% of them present only once. The CDR3 runs 15 residues. Germline CDR1 DFQATT, CDR2 SNEGSKA (reference sequence). Trimming cost V 3 bases and J 0 bases, with 12 bases left between them. The receptor comes from a male patient between 5 and 17 years old who had a stem cell transplant for acute myeloid leukemia, so the T cells may come from the graft donor. J is TRBJ2-1 and V is TRBV20-1; a weak D match, TRBD2 (5 bases). Sequences were derived from PBMCs, mostly from graft donor cells, sampled 360 days after TCRalphabeta/CD19-depleted stem cell transplant. CDR3 loop: CSASPQRSSYNEQFF. The CDR3 DNA is TGCAGTGCTAGTCCTCAGCGGAGCTCCTACAATGAGCAGTTCTTC.